Only a few counts were recorded for the clone carrying this T cell receptor (beta chain). Its antigen is still unknown. This sample was included in a study of T-cell memory formation after mild COVID-19. Looking at the study overall: Most TCR clusters belonged to a single donor. Study observations and caveats: Of the contracting clones, CD4+ ones lay mainly in CM and EM, and CD8+ ones in EMRA. Later expanders leaned CD4+, whereas day 15 to 85 contracting clones were balanced CD4/CD8.

With constant-segment primers, 5'RACE yielded cDNA libraries of TCR alpha and TCR beta that carried sample barcodes and UMIs. Each CDR3 protein gets one entry after TCRdb re-called the 5' RACE reads with MiXCR. The table shows approximately 250,000 distinct CDR3 sequences, with over 15% occurring only once. Losses at the gene ends were 1 base for V and 1 base for J; bases not matched to a gene: 4. The CDR3 has 16 amino acids. From germline, CDR1 is SEHNR and CDR2 FQNEAQ (reference sequence). Sequencing input: PBMCs or a T cell subset sorted from them (not recorded which). The J gene is TRBJ2-3, the V gene TRBV7-9; 8 bases fit TRBD1. The source of this sequence is a man aged 18-30 years who had mild COVID-19 (a few samples of this study predate the infection). Cell type and time point are not known. The CDR3 coding sequence is TGTGCCAGCAGCTTAGGGCCGGGACAGGGCACAGATACGCAGTATTTT. Its translation: CASSLGPGQGTDTQYF.